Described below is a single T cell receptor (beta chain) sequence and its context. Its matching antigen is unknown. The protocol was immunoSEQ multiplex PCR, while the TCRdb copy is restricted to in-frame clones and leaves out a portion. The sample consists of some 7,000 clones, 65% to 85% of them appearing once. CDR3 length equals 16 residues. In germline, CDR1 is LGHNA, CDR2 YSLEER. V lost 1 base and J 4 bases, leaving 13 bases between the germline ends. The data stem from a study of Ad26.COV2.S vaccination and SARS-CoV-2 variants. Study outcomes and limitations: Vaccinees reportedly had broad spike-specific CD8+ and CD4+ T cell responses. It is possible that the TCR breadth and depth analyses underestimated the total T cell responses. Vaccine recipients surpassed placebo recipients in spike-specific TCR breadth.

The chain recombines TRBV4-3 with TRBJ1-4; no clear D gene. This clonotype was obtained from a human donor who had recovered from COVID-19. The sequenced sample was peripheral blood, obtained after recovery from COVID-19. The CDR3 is CASSQAWKRNNEKLFF. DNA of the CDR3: TGCGCCAGCAGCCAAGCCTGGAAGAGGAATAATGAAAAACTGTTTTTT.